Sequencing of this T cell receptor beta chain was carried out in a study of blood T cell repertoires in COVID-19. Study information: Samples of COVID-19 (acute and convalescent) were obtained from the United States, Italy and Spain. PBMCs, B-cell-depleted T cells, or T cells provided the cDNA or gDNA that made up the material.

Clones were sequenced by immunoSEQ multiplex PCR, and TCRdb holds only the in-frame ones, with some missing. The sample carries around 170,000 clones, 88% recorded once. The CDR3 is 15 amino acids. V was clipped by 5 bases and J by 0 bases, with 12 bases between them. The germline CDR1 and CDR2 sequences are SNHLY and FYNNEI. Sequences were obtained from peripheral blood. The source of this sequence is a man in his fifties or sixties with acute or convalescent COVID-19. The gene calls are TRBV2 and TRBJ2-3, with D perhaps matching TRBD2 (5 bases). The CDR3 bases are TGTGCCAGCAGTTCTGAACGGGGAAGCACAGATACGCAGTATTTT. Amino acids: CASSSERGSTDTQYF.